This entry lists 13 T cell receptor beta chains sequenced from one sample in a study of blood T cell repertoires in COVID-19. The protocol was immunoSEQ multiplex PCR, while the TCRdb copy is restricted to in-frame clones and leaves out a portion. The repertoire has approximately 400,000 clones, around 86% of them found once; the top ten carry about 5%. Specimen: PBMCs or T cells enriched from blood (not recorded which). These TCRs come from a woman aged 50 to 60 who had recovered from COVID-19.

The V gene is TRBV7-9, the J gene TRBJ2-1, with D maybe TRBD2 (7 bases). CDR1 and CDR2 from the germline V gene are SEHNR and FQNEAQ (reference sequence). V gave up 0 bases and J gave up 1 base, with 10 bases separating them. The CDR3 is made up of 16 amino acids. In DNA form, the CDR3 reads TGTGCCAGCAGCTTAGCGGGGGGGCTATCCTACAATGAGCAGTTCTTC. Protein: CASSLAGGLSYNEQFF.

Comment on this clone: Other DNA variants within this sample encode the same CDR3. The V and J genes are TRBV3-1 (or the pseudogene TRBV3-2) and TRBJ1-2; the D gene is possibly TRBD1 (5 bases). The CDR3 consists of 13 residues. Germline CDR1 reads LGHDT; CDR2 reads YNNKEL (reference sequence). V was pared by 2 bases and J by 2 bases, with 6 bases between. For the CDR3, the DNA is TGTGCCAGCAGCCAACAGGGAAACTATGGCTACACCTTC. This codes for CASSQQGNYGYTF.

The count of this clone is one. The V and J genes are TRBV4-3 and TRBJ2-5, with D possibly being TRBD2 (6 bases). V lost 0 bases to trimming and J lost 5 bases, with 13 bases between them. The CDR3 is made up of 15 amino acids. Germline CDR1 is LGHNA and CDR2 is YSLEER. The chain's CDR3 is CASSQDWRVRETQYF. In DNA, the CDR3 is TGCGCCAGCAGCCAAGATTGGAGGGTTCGGGAGACCCAGTACTTC.

V usage is TRBV15 and J usage is TRBJ1-1; D unclear. The V end was cut by 0 bases, the J end by 8 bases, with 13 bases between. Per germline, CDR1 LNHNV and CDR2 YYDKDF (reference sequence). The CDR3 length is 14 residues. CDR3 in amino acids: CATSRDTQRKEAFF. The CDR3 DNA is TGTGCCACCAGCAGAGATACCCAGAGGAAAGAAGCTTTCTTT.

The rearrangement links TRBV27 to TRBJ1-5, with D perhaps TRBD1 (5 bases). Per the germline V gene, CDR1 is MNHEY and CDR2 is SMNVEV (reference sequence). The CDR3 has 13 residues. The V end lost 4 bases, the J end lost 4 bases, and 8 bases lay between the germline ends. The CDR3 sequence: CASSSRTNQPQHF. CDR3 DNA sequence: TGTGCCAGCAGTTCCCGGACAAATCAGCCCCAGCATTTT.

The chain combines TRBV4-2 with TRBJ1-2; possibly TRBD1 for D (6 bases). CDR3 length: 15 amino acids. With 0 bases removed from V and 8 bases from J, the gap between germline ends came to 16 bases. The germline gives CDR1 LGHNA, CDR2 YNFKEQ. Here the CDR3 DNA reads TGTGCCAGCAGCCAAGACTTCCCAGGGGTGGGAGGCTACACCTTC. Translated: CASSQDFPGVGGYTF.

The chain recombines TRBV30 with TRBJ2-5; D is possibly TRBD2 (6 bases). The length of the CDR3 is 14 residues. Germline V gives CDR1 GTSNPN, CDR2 SVGIG (reference sequence). V was trimmed by 8 bases and J by 0 bases, leaving 16 bases between them. The chain's CDR3 is CAGGRGENQETQYF. The CDR3 region has the DNA TGTGCCGGTGGCCGCGGGGAAAACCAAGAGACCCAGTACTTC.

The rearrangement uses TRBV18 and TRBJ2-3; maybe TRBD1 (7 bases). Deletions cut 3 bases from V and 1 base from J, with 17 bases between. Germline V CDR1 and CDR2: KGHSH, LQKENI. CDR3 length: 17 residues. The CDR3 sequence is CASSPNQGGTGTDTQYF. The CDR3 region has the DNA TGTGCCAGCTCACCTAATCAGGGGGGTACGGGCACAGATACGCAGTATTTT. The full variable domain, with the rest looked up from reference TRBV18 and TRBJ2-3, is NAGVMQNPRHLVRRRGQEARLRCSPMKGHSHVYWYRQLPEEGLKFMVYLQKENIIDESGMPKERFSAEFPKEGPSILRIQQVVRGDSAAYFCASSPNQGGTGTDTQYFGPGTRLTVL.

The chain links TRBV9 to TRBJ1-2; tentatively, D is TRBD1 (5 bases). The CDR3 length is 15 residues. V was pared by 3 bases and J by 0 bases, with 12 bases between. CDR1 SGDLS and CDR2 YYNGEE come from the germline V gene. CDR3 sequence: CASSADSHTNYGYTF. CDR3 coding DNA: TGTGCCAGCAGCGCCGACAGCCACACTAACTATGGCTACACCTTC.

The rearrangement links TRBV15 to TRBJ1-4, with 11 bases identical to TRBD1. Unmatched junction bases numbered 5, after V lost 3 bases and J lost 8 bases. This CDR3 contains 15 residues. The germline V gene encodes CDR1 LNHNV and CDR2 YYDKDF (reference sequence). The DNA for the CDR3 is TGTGCCACCAGCAGGACCGGGACAGGGGGAGAAAAACTGTTTTTT. It is translated as CATSRTGTGGEKLFF.

This CDR3 reads CASSPPPPGNTEAFF. The CDR3 nucleotides read TGTGCCAGCAGTCCACCTCCCCCAGGAAACACTGAAGCTTTCTTT. This chain joins TRBV27 and TRBJ1-1; no clear D gene. V lost 5 bases, J lost 2 bases, and 15 bases lay in between. Germline loops: CDR1 MNHEY, CDR2 SMNVEV (reference sequence). This CDR3 is 15 amino acids long.

The rearrangement joins TRBV5-1 to TRBJ1-6; D perhaps matches TRBD1 (6 bases). This CDR3 is built from 14 residues. The V and J ends lost 2 bases and 5 bases respectively, with 8 bases between them. Germline V CDR1 and CDR2: SGHRS, YFSETQ. The chain's CDR3 is CASSLQGDNSPLHF. DNA for the CDR3: TGCGCCAGCAGCTTACAGGGTGATAATTCACCCCTCCACTTT.

The rearrangement links TRBV9 to TRBJ1-1, with D maybe TRBD1 (6 bases). The V end lost 4 bases, the J end lost 4 bases, and 17 bases lay between the germline ends. Germline-derived CDR1 and CDR2 are SGDLS and YYNGEE. The CDR3 extends over 15 amino acids. This CDR3 reads CASSPDGTPGTEAFF. The CDR3 DNA reads as TGTGCCAGCAGCCCGGACGGGACACCTGGCACTGAAGCTTTCTTT. The whole variable domain, filled in from reference TRBV9 and TRBJ1-1, reads DSGVTQTPKHLITATGQRVTLRCSPRSGDLSVYWYQQSLDQGLQFLIQYYNGEERAKGNILERFSAQQFPDLHSELNLSSLELGDSALYFCASSPDGTPGTEAFFGQGTRLTVV.